This T cell receptor beta chain came from a study of cytomegalovirus exposure and HLA in healthy donors. Germline assignment: CDR1 MGHDK and CDR2 SYGVNS. The CDR3 is 14 amino acids. Trimming removed 6 bases at V and 6 bases at J, with 18 bases between. Vbeta (60) and Jbeta (13) primers were used in the PCR. Method: immunoSEQ multiplex PCR; TCRdb's copy keeps in-frame clones and lacks some. The sample lists about 69,000 clones, around 74% seen once, with about a fifth in the top ten. The receptor was derived from a woman in her twenties or thirties in good health and CMV-seropositive. The chain carries TRBV25-1 and TRBJ2-7; weak D call: TRBD2 (6 bases). Sequenced input: PBMCs. The CDR3 reads CASSGGTVGGEQYF. CDR3 bases: TGTGCCAGCAGCGGGGGAACGGTGGGTGGCGAGCAGTACTTC.